This T cell receptor beta chain is from a study of healthy donors' naive CD4 and CD8 T cells. Study findings and constraints: About an eighth of CD4/CD8 propensity variance appeared explained by V, J and CDR3 charge. Chains were not paired, since alpha and beta were sequenced in bulk.

Each TCR library used approximately 500 ng of total RNA and a linear amplification protocol. TCRdb passed the reads through MiXCR, listing each CDR3 protein once. The sample includes around 180,000 distinct CDR3 sequences, about 76% of them seen just once. Worth noting for this clonotype: No antigen is known for it.

This CDR3 has 15 amino acids. CDR1 and CDR2 (germline): LGHNA, YNFKEQ. With 0 bases removed from V and 3 bases from J, the gap between germline ends came to 11 bases. CD4+CD8-CD45RO-CD45RA+ cells were naive CD4+; CD8+CD4-CD45RA+CD27bright cells were naive CD8+. This sequence was found in a pool of human donors in good health; the sample pools cells from several healthy donors. Specimen: naive CD4+ and CD8+ T cells sorted from blood, pooled from several donors. V usage is TRBV4-2 and J usage is TRBJ1-1; possibly TRBD1 for D (5 bases). The CDR3 nucleotides read TGTGCCAGCAGCCAAGAGTGGGGCGACGACACTGAAGCTTTCTTT. Its translation is CASSQEWGDDTEAFF.